Listed here are 3 T cell receptor beta chains from one sample, sequenced in a study of T cells in Graves' hyperthyroidism and ophthalmopathy. RNA transcripts provided the source from which TCR beta CDR3 regions were amplified. HTBI primers were employed in a first-round RT-PCR of the TCR CDR3. TCRdb independently ran MiXCR on the multiplex PCR reads; one entry per CDR3 protein. The repertoire holds around 340,000 distinct CDR3 sequences, with around 23% as singletons. Sequenced material: blood. These receptors originate from a woman between 45 and 60 years old with Graves' hyperthyroidism.

The chain carries TRBV12-3 or TRBV12-4 and TRBJ1-1; weak D call: TRBD1 (5 bases). The V gene lost 2 bases and the J gene lost 4 bases, with 14 bases spanning the gap. This CDR3 region has 15 residues. The CDR3 region is CASSLTAGRGTEAFF. Here the CDR3 DNA reads TGTGCCAGCAGTTTAACGGCGGGGCGGGGCACTGAAGCTTTCTTT.

This chain connects TRBV5-1 to TRBJ2-7, with D tentatively TRBD1 or TRBD2 (5 bases each). This CDR3 is built from 16 residues. Trimming shortened V by 4 bases and J by 5 bases, and 22 bases separated the two germline ends. CDR1 and CDR2 from the germline V gene are SGHRS and YFSETQ. CDR3 sequence: CASSPRGSDPSNEQYF. DNA of the CDR3: TGCGCCAGCAGCCCCCGGGGCTCAGACCCCTCTAACGAGCAGTACTTC.

The chain links TRBV20-1 to TRBJ2-7; perhaps TRBD2 as D (6 bases). CDR3 length: 11 residues. V was shortened by 5 bases and J by 4 bases, with 9 bases between the two germline ends. CDR1 DFQATT and CDR2 SNEGSKA come from the germline V gene (reference sequence). DNA for the CDR3: TGCAGTGCTCTCGGGACTTACGAGCAGTACTTC. It translates to CSALGTYEQYF.